This T cell receptor beta chain appears in the sequencing data of a study of vaccination and CD4 T cells after COVID-19. The CDR3 sequence is 16 residues long. Trimming at V came to 2 bases and at J to 0 bases, leaving 6 bases not matched to a gene. Germline loops: CDR1 KGHSH, CDR2 LQKENI. Treatment: roughly 10-day PBMC culture with coronavirus spike peptide pools or control peptides (ViraFEST assay). Remarks on this clonotype: What it binds is unknown.

The Oncomine TCR Beta short-read assay sequenced DNA from cultured CD4+ T cells. TCRdb reanalysed the PCR reads using MiXCR and keeps one entry per CDR3 protein. This table holds some 13,000 distinct CDR3 sequences, around two thirds found once. The chain joins TRBV18 to TRBJ1-2; 7 positions agree with TRBD1. This receptor was taken from a human donor who had recovered from COVID-19. The specimen sequenced was CD4+ T cells from blood, cultured in vitro. The CDR3 region has the DNA TGTGCCAGCTCACCAAACCGGGACAGAGCTAACTATGGCTACACCTTC. This encodes CASSPNRDRANYGYTF.